This T cell receptor beta chain was recovered during a study of cytomegalovirus exposure and HLA in healthy donors. A note on this clone: Antigen unknown.

The primer mix had 60 Vbeta and 13 Jbeta primers. TCRdb keeps only in-frame clones here, not all; method: immunoSEQ multiplex PCR. Found here are under 250,000 clones, more than 75% of them singletons; the top ten hold 1% to 1.5%. Study-wide results and caveats: Most CMV-associated TCR beta chains were later found to appear HLA-restricted.

The CDR3 is 14 amino acids. V shed 8 bases and J 4 bases; nucleotides not matched to a gene: 9. Germline V CDR1 and CDR2: MGHDK, SYGVNS. The chain links TRBV25-1 to TRBJ1-2, with 8 nucleotides matching TRBD1. The material sequenced was PBMCs. This TCR came from a human donor in good health. The CDR3 sequence is CASSTGAVFYGYTF. For the CDR3, the DNA is TGTGCCAGCTCGACAGGGGCCGTTTTCTATGGCTACACCTTC.